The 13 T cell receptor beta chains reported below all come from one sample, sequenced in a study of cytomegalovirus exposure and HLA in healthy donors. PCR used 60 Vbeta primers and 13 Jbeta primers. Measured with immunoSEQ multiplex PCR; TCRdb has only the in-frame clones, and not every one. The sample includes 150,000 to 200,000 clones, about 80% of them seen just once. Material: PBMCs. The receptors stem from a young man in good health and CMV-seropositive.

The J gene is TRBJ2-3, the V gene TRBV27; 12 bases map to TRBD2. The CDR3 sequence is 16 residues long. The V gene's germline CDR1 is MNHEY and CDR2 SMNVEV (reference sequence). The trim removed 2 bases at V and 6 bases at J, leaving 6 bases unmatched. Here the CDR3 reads CASSLLAGGPLDTQYF. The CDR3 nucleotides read TGTGCCAGCAGTTTACTAGCGGGAGGGCCTCTGGATACGCAGTATTTT.

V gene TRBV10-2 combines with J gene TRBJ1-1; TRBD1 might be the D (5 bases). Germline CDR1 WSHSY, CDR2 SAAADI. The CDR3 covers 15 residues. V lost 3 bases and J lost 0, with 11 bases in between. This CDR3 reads CASSDRGFMNTEAFF. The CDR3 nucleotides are TGCGCCAGCAGTGATCGGGGGTTCATGAACACTGAAGCTTTCTTT.

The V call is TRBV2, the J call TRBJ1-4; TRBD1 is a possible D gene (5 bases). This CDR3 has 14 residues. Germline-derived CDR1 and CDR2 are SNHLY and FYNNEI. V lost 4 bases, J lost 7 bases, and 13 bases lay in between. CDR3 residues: CASSAATASEKLFF. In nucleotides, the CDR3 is TGTGCCAGCAGTGCGGCGACAGCTAGTGAAAAACTGTTTTTT.

DNA for the CDR3: TGTGCCAGCAGCGTATCCTCGGGGATTGGGAACTATGGCTACACCTTC. Residues: CASSVSSGIGNYGYTF. The chain uses TRBV9 and TRBJ1-2; D not certain. Germline assignment: CDR1 SGDLS and CDR2 YYNGEE. The CDR3 spans 16 residues. The V and J ends lost 1 base and 2 bases respectively, with 15 bases between them. The full variable domain, completed using reference TRBV9 and TRBJ1-2, is DSGVTQTPKHLITATGQRVTLRCSPRSGDLSVYWYQQSLDQGLQFLIQYYNGEERAKGNILERFSAQQFPDLHSELNLSSLELGDSALYFCASSVSSGIGNYGYTFGSGTRLTVV.

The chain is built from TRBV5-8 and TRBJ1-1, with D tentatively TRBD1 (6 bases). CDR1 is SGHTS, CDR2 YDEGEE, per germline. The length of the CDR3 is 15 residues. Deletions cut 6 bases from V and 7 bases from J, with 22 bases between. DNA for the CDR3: TGTGCCAGCAACGGGAACACAGGGTATGAGTATGAAGCTTTCTTT. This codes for CASNGNTGYEYEAFF. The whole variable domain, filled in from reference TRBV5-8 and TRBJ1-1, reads EAGVTQSPTHLIKTRGQQATLRCSPISGHTSVYWYQQALGLGLQFLLWYDEGEERNRGNFPPRFSGRQFPNYSSELNVNALELEDSALYLCASNGNTGYEYEAFFGQGTRLTVV.

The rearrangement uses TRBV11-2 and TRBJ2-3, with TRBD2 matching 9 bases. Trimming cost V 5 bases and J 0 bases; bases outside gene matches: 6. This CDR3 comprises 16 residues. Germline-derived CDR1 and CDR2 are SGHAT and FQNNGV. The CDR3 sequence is CASSPRLAASTDTQYF. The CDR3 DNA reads TGTGCCAGCAGCCCCCGACTAGCGGCTAGCACAGATACGCAGTATTTT.

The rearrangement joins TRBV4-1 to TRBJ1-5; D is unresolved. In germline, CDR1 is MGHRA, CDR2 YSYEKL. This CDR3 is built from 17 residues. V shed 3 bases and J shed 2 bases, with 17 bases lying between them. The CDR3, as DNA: TGCGCCAGCAGCCATAAGGTATCAGGTGATGGCAATCAGCCCCAGCATTTT. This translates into CASSHKVSGDGNQPQHF.

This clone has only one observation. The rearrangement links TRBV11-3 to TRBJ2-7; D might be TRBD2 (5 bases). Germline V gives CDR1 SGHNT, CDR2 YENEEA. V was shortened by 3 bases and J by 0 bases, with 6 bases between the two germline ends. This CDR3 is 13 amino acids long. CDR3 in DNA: TGTGCCAGCAGCTTCGAGGGCTCCTACGAGCAGTACTTC. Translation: CASSFEGSYEQYF.

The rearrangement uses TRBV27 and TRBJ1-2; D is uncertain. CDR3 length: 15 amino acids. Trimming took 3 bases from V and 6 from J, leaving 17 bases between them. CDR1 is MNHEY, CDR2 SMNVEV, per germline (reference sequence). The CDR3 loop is CASSLRAGWGDGYTF. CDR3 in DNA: TGTGCCAGCAGTTTGAGGGCCGGGTGGGGTGATGGCTACACCTTC.

CDR3 region: CASSGSSGEASYNEQFF. CDR3 nucleotide sequence: TGTGCCAGCAGCGGCTCAAGCGGGGAGGCCTCCTACAATGAGCAGTTCTTC. The rearrangement links TRBV9 to TRBJ2-1; 7 bases line up with TRBD2. Germline CDR1 reads SGDLS; CDR2 reads YYNGEE. This CDR3 is 17 amino acids long. The V and J ends lost 3 bases and 0 bases, in that order; junction bases with no gene match: 9.

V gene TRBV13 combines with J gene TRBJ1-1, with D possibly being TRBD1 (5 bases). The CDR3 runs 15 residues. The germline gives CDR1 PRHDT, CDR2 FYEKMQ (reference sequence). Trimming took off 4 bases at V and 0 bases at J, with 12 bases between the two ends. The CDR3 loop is CASSCTTGVNTEAFF. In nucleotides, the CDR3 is TGTGCCAGCAGCTGCACTACGGGGGTGAACACTGAAGCTTTCTTT.

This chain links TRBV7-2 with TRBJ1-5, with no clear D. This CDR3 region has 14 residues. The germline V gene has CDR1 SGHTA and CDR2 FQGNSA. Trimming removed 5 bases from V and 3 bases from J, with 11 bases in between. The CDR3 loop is CASSREAVNQPQHF. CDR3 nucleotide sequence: TGTGCCAGCAGCCGAGAGGCGGTCAATCAGCCCCAGCATTTT.

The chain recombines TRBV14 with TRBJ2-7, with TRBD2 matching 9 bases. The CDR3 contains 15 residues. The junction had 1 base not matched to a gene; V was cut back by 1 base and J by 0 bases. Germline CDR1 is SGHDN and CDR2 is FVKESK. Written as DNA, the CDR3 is TGTGCCAGCAGCCAAGCGACTAGCGGCTCCTACGAGCAGTACTTC. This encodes CASSQATSGSYEQYF.